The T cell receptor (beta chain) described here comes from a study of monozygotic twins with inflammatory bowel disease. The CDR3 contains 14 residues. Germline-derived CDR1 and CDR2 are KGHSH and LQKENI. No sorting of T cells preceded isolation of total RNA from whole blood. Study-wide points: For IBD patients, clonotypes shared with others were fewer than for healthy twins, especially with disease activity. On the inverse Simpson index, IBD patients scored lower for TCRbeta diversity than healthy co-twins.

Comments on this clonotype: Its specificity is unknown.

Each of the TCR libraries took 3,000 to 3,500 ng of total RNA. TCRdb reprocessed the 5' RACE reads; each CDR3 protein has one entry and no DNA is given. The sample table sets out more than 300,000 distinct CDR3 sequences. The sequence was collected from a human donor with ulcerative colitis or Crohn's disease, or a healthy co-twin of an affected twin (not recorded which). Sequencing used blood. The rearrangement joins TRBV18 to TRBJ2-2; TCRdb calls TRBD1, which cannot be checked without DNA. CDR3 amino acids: CASSEDRNTGELFF.